The 21 T cell receptor beta chains below were found in one sample sequenced in a study of breast tumors, draining lymph nodes, adjacent tissues. Axillary draining lymph nodes of breast cancer patients supplied the node samples. TCRdb itself ran the multiplex PCR reads through MiXCR, one entry per CDR3 protein. The sample contains about 270,000 distinct CDR3 sequences, about 33% of which appear only once. The sequencing input was axillary lymph node tissue. The receptors stem from a female donor with breast cancer. Some clones in this sample may be carry-over from other donors' samples.

Regarding this clonotype: An end of the junction does not agree with germline; a read error may underlie this. The chain recombines TRBV19 with TRBJ2-6; D gene ambiguous. The CDR3 loop spans 15 amino acids. Germline-derived CDR1 and CDR2 are LNHDA and SQIVND (reference sequence). CDR3 bases: TGTGCCAATAGTGGAATCGGCTCTGGGGCCAACGTCCTGACTTTC. It translates to CANSGIGSGANVLTF.

As regards this clonotype: A clone one base away is much larger, so this may be a read error. The conserved phenylalanine or tryptophan normally closing the CDR3 is absent here, so this likely arose from a read error. This rearrangement joins TRBV3-1 to TRBJ2-5; 8 nucleotides align to TRBD1. V lost 1 base to trimming and J lost 1 base; unmatched junction nucleotides: 5. This CDR3 spans 16 amino acids. Per the germline V gene, CDR1 is LGHDT and CDR2 is YNNKEL (reference sequence). CDR3 loop: CASSQGVGQGQETQYL. The CDR3, as DNA: TGTGCCAGCAGCCAAGGTGTCGGACAGGGCCAAGAGACCCAGTACCTC.

A remark on this clonotype: A much larger clone differs by one base, so this may be a read error. The CDR3 nucleotides are TGCAGTGCTAGAGGCGGGAGTCCGGCCCACAATGAGCAGTTCTTC. As protein: CSARGGSPAHNEQFF. The rearrangement uses TRBV20-1 and TRBJ2-1; 7 bases fit TRBD2. CDR3 length: 15 amino acids. V trimming: 1 base; J trimming: 5 bases; junction bases outside the gene matches: 8. The germline CDR1 and CDR2 sequences are DFQATT and SNEGSKA (reference sequence).

This clonotype was recorded many times. The CDR3 region has the DNA TGTGCCAGCAGCTCAAACAGGGGCCCAAATTCACCCCTCCACTTT. As protein: CASSSNRGPNSPLHF. The chain employs TRBV7-9 and TRBJ1-6; 7 positions match TRBD1. With V trimmed by 4 bases and J by 7 bases, 7 bases remained unmatched. Germline V CDR1 and CDR2: SEHNR, FQNEAQ (reference sequence). This CDR3 has 15 amino acids.

This clonotype has a count of ten or more. The chain links TRBV20-1 to TRBJ2-7, with D perhaps assigned TRBD1 or TRBD2 (5 bases each). Between the trimmed V and J ends, which lost 3 bases and 2 bases, there was a span of 11 bases. Germline assignment: CDR1 DFQATT and CDR2 SNEGSKA (reference sequence). The CDR3 extends over 13 amino acids. Written as DNA, the CDR3 is TGCAGTGCTAGTTGGGACGCCGCCTACGAGCAGTACTTC. Translating it yields CSASWDAAYEQYF.

This clonotype has ten or more counts. The chain couples TRBV7-6 to TRBJ2-2; 8 nucleotides match TRBD2. Germline V gives CDR1 SGHVS, CDR2 FNYEAQ. Trimming cost V 1 base and J 5 bases; bases outside gene matches: 3. The CDR3 has 15 residues. CDR3 coding DNA: TGTGCCAGCAGCTTAGACGGGACTAGGACCGGGGAGCTGTTTTTT. The encoded protein is CASSLDGTRTGELFF. The full variable domain, with the rest looked up from reference TRBV7-6 and TRBJ2-2, is GAGVSQSPRYKVTKRGQDVALRCDPISGHVSLYWYRQALGQGPEFLTYFNYEAQQDKSGLPNDRFSAERPEGSISTLTIQRTEQRDSAMYRCASSLDGTRTGELFFGEGSRLTVL.

This rearrangement joins TRBV12-3 or TRBV12-4 to TRBJ2-7; TRBD2 agrees at 7 bases. V dropped 4 bases and J dropped 4; count of bases not matched to a gene: 10. CDR3 length: 15 amino acids. The CDR3 here is CASSYSLGGGYEQYF. For the CDR3, the DNA is TGTGCCAGCAGTTATTCGTTGGGGGGGGGGTACGAGCAGTACTTC.

This clonotype showed up many times. For the CDR3, the DNA is TGTGCCTGGAGTGGGGGGCCTGCAGATACGCAGTATTTT. Protein: CAWSGGPADTQYF. J is TRBJ2-3 and V is TRBV30; possibly TRBD1 for D (6 bases). Germline V gives CDR1 GTSNPN, CDR2 SVGIG (reference sequence). Trimming cost V 1 base and J 4 bases, with 9 bases left between them. The length of the CDR3 is 13 residues. Complete variable domain (other parts from reference TRBV30 and TRBJ2-3): SQTIHQWPATLVQPVGSPLSLECTVEGTSNPNLYWYRQAAGRGLQLLFYSVGIGQISSEVPQNLSASRPQDRQFILSSKKLLLSDSGFYLCAWSGGPADTQYFGPGTRLTVL.

Remarks on this clonotype: Germline and junction disagree at one end, which may indicate a read error. The rearrangement links TRBV7-7 to TRBJ2-2; 8 positions match TRBD2. The CDR3 extends over 17 amino acids. CDR1 and CDR2 from the germline V gene are SSHAT and FNYEAQ (reference sequence). The CDR3 loop is CASSRAHGGAGTGELFF. CDR3 sequence (DNA): TGTGCTAGCAGCCGTGCCCACGGGGGGGCAGGCACCGGGGAGCTGTTTTTT.

A remark on this clonotype: This may be a read error, as it is one base from a much larger clone. The gene calls are TRBV20-1 and TRBJ2-1; 9 bases map to TRBD1. V trimming: 3 bases; J trimming: 3 bases; junction bases outside the gene matches: 6. The CDR3 loop spans 15 amino acids. Germline-derived CDR1 and CDR2 are DFQATT and SNEGSKA (reference sequence). This chain's CDR3 is CSASRGTGFYNEQFF. The CDR3 nucleotides read TGCAGTGCTAGCCGCGGGACAGGGTTCTACAATGAGCAGTTCTTC.

This clonotype was counted a single time. V is TRBV5-1 and J is TRBJ2-7; D might be TRBD2 (6 bases). Germline V gene data show CDR1 as SGHRS and CDR2 as YFSETQ. This CDR3 is built from 14 residues. Trimming removed 4 bases from V and 3 bases from J, with 14 bases in between. CDR3 region: CASSETYGSYEQYF. The CDR3 DNA is TGCGCCAGCAGCGAGACGTACGGGAGCTACGAGCAGTACTTC.

The chain is built from TRBV5-4 and TRBJ2-7, with a possible D match to TRBD2 (6 bases). V was clipped by 0 bases and J by 3 bases, with 22 bases between them. CDR3 length: 18 amino acids. Per the germline V gene, CDR1 is SGHNT and CDR2 is YYREEE (reference sequence). CDR3 sequence (DNA): TGTGCCAGCAGCTTGGGTTGGGGGGATGGGCCGCGGAACTACGAGCAGTACTTC. As protein: CASSLGWGDGPRNYEQYF.

To note about this clonotype: A much larger clone is a single base away; this may be a read error. The J gene is TRBJ2-7, the V gene TRBV7-9; 8 bases align to TRBD2. After removal of 4 bases from V and 0 bases from J, the junction contained 11 bases not matched to a gene. The CDR3 runs to 17 residues. The germline V gene has CDR1 SEHNR and CDR2 FQNEAQ (reference sequence). The CDR3 DNA sequence: TGTGCCAGCAGCTCAACCATGGGCGGGAGGCTCTCCTACGAGCAGTACTTC. Translation: CASSSTMGGRLSYEQYF.

At least ten counts were recorded for this clonotype. The V call is TRBV19, the J call TRBJ2-7; D is unclear. CDR3 size: 12 residues. Germline-derived CDR1 and CDR2 are LNHDA and SQIVND (reference sequence). V was shortened by 2 bases and J by 3 bases, with 5 bases between the two germline ends. The DNA for the CDR3 is TGTGCCAGTAGTATATCTGGCTACGAGCAGTACTTC. Amino acids: CASSISGYEQYF. The full variable domain, its missing parts supplied by reference TRBV19 and TRBJ2-7, is DGGITQSPKYLFRKEGQNVTLSCEQNLNHDAMYWYRQDPGQGLRLIYYSQIVNDFQKGDIAEGYSVSREKKESFPLTVTSAQKNPTAFYLCASSISGYEQYFGPGTRLTVT.

As to this clonotype: This may be a read error, as it is one base from a much larger clone. The chain joins TRBV6-5 to TRBJ1-3; D is unresolved. Germline values: CDR1 MNHEY, CDR2 SVGAGI. The CDR3 is 17 amino acids. V lost 4 bases to trimming and J lost 1 base, with 17 bases between them. The CDR3: CASSSSQGYHSGNTIYF. Here the CDR3 DNA reads TGTGCCAGCAGTTCCTCCCAAGGCTACCATTCTGGAAACACCATATATTTT.

The chain carries TRBV5-4 and TRBJ2-2; D call uncertain. This CDR3 has 15 amino acids. The germline gives CDR1 SGHNT, CDR2 YYREEE (reference sequence). The germline V and J ends were trimmed by 4 bases and 5 bases, with 15 bases remaining between them. CDR3 sequence (DNA): TGTGCCAGCAGCCCAAGGGCAGGAGAAACCGGGGAGCTGTTTTTT. Its translation: CASSPRAGETGELFF.

The V gene is TRBV10-1, the J gene TRBJ2-4; possibly TRBD1 for D (5 bases). V lost 2 bases, J lost 6 bases, and 11 bases lay in between. The CDR3 contains 14 residues. Per the germline V gene, CDR1 is WNHNN and CDR2 is SYGVQD (reference sequence). The chain's CDR3 is CASSEAGPGNIQYF. The CDR3 region has the DNA TGCGCCAGCAGTGAGGCAGGGCCGGGAAACATTCAGTACTTC.

This clonotype was recorded a few times. V gene TRBV12-3 or TRBV12-4 combines with J gene TRBJ2-5; 7 nucleotides match TRBD1. After removal of 6 bases from V and 3 bases from J, the junction contained 4 bases not matched to a gene. The CDR3 covers 13 residues. In nucleotides, the CDR3 is TGTGCCAGCAGAGCCGGGACAGAAGAGACCCAGTACTTC. The encoded protein is CASRAGTEETQYF.

This clonotype was seen at least ten times. The chain combines TRBV29-1 with TRBJ2-7; D not certain. The CDR3 runs to 11 residues. Per germline, CDR1 SQVTM and CDR2 ANQGSEA. CDR3 sequence: CSGLEFDEQYF. Here the CDR3 DNA reads TGCAGTGGCCTAGAGTTCGACGAGCAGTACTTC.

There are many counts of this clonotype. The rearrangement links TRBV20-1 to TRBJ2-5, with 9 bases lining up with TRBD1. This CDR3 region has 14 residues. Germline V gene sequence: CDR1 DFQATT, CDR2 SNEGSKA (reference sequence). V was pared by 2 bases and J by 4 bases, with 5 bases of the junction left unmatched. The CDR3 coding sequence is TGCAGTGCTAGAAAGGGGACAGGGCTAGAGACCCAGTACTTC. This codes for CSARKGTGLETQYF.

As for this clonotype: A much larger clone lies a single base off, so this may be a read error. The CDR3 region is CASSLVGGTENAQYF. CDR3 nucleotides: TGCGCCAGCAGCTTGGTGGGGGGCACAGAGAATGCGCAGTATTTT. V is TRBV5-1 and J is TRBJ2-3, with D possibly being TRBD1 or TRBD2 (6 bases each). The germline V gene encodes CDR1 SGHRS and CDR2 YFSETQ. V lost 0 bases and J 10 bases, leaving 18 bases between the germline ends. The length of the CDR3 is 15 residues. The variable domain in full, with the rest retrieved from reference TRBV5-1 and TRBJ2-3, is KAGVTQTPRYLIKTRGQQVTLSCSPISGHRSVSWYQQTPGQGLQFLFEYFSETQRNKGNFPGRFSGRQFSNSRSEMNVSTLELGDSALYLCASSLVGGTENAQYFGPGTRLTVL.